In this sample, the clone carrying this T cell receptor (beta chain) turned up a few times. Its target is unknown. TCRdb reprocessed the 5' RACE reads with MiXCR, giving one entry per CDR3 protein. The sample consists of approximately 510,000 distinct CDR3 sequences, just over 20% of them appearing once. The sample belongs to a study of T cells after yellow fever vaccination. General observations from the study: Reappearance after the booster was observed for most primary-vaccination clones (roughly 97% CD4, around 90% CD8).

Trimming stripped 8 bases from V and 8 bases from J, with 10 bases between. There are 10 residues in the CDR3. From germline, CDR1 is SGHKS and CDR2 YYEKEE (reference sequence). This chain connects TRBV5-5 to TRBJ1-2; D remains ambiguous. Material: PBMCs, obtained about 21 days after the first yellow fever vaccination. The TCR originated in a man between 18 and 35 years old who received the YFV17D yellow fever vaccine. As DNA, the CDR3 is TGTGCCAGGACGGTATCCGGCTACACCTTC. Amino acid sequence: CARTVSGYTF.